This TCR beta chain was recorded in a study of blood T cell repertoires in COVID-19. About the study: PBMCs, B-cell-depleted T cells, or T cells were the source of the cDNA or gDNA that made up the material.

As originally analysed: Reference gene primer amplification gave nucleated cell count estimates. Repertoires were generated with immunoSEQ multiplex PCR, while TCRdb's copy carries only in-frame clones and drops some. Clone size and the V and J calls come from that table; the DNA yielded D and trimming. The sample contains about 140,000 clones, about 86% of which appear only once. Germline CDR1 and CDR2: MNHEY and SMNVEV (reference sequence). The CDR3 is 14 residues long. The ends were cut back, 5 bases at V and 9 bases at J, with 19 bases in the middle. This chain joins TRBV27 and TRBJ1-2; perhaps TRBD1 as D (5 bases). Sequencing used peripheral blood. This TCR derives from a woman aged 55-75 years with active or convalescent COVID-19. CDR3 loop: CASSLARAPISYTF. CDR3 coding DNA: TGTGCCAGCAGTCTCGCCAGGGCACCGATTAGCTACACCTTC.